This T cell receptor (beta chain) was captured by sequencing in a study of blood T cell repertoires in COVID-19. Participants classified as exposed had met a COVID-19 case within 2 weeks before study entry. Per the authors' pipeline: Estimates of nucleated cell counts were drawn from the amplification of reference gene primers. TCRdb's table, derived via immunoSEQ multiplex PCR, lists solely in-frame clones and lacks some. V, J and clone size are taken as reported in that table, and D and trimming were inferred from the DNA itself. Here the sample spans about 300,000 clones, 89% being singletons. V lost 3 bases and J lost 0; bases outside the gene matches: 2. Germline loops: CDR1 SGHVS, CDR2 FNYEAQ. The length of the CDR3 is 15 residues.

The chain links TRBV7-6 to TRBJ1-1, with 9 bases that match TRBD1. The sample consisted of PBMCs or T cells enriched from blood (not recorded which). This TCR came from a woman aged 50 to 60 who had been exposed to COVID-19. CDR3 DNA: TGTGCCAGCAGCTTGGGGACAGGGATGAACACTGAAGCTTTCTTT. Its protein is CASSLGTGMNTEAFF.